A selection of T cell receptor beta chains follows, all from one sample in a study of CD8 T cells in Susac syndrome. TCRdb redid the calling of the immunoSEQ multiplex PCR reads with MiXCR, one entry per CDR3 protein. The sample lists about 100,000 distinct CDR3 sequences; approximately 95% were seen once. The sample was CD8+ T cells from PBMCs. These receptors all come from a human donor with Susac syndrome. The CDR3 runs from the conserved cysteine through the conserved F or W. The D gene is left open where the match is weak. Clone size is stated in some rows and not others, as once, few, many or a class when expanded.

>TRBD1|.|TRBV18|TRBJ1-2
TGTGCCAGCTCACCACAGCAGGGGGACTATGGCTACACCTTC
CASSPQQGDYGYTF
>.|.|TRBV28|TRBJ2-1
TGTGCCAGCAGTCCGGGACTTAGCTCCTACAATGAGCAGTTCTTC
CASSPGLSSYNEQFF
>.|.|TRBV6-5|TRBJ2-1
TGTGCCAGCAGTTATCGGAATGAGCAGTTCTTC
CASSYRNEQFF
>.|.|TRBV19|TRBJ2-7
TGTGCCAGTAAGGGCAGGGCGAACGAGCAGTACTTC
CASKGRANEQYF
>.|.|TRBV29-1|TRBJ2-7
TGCAGCGTTTTTGGGGGCTACGAGCAGTACTTC
CSVFGGYEQYF
>.|.|TRBV29-1|TRBJ2-5
TGCAGCGACCAGGGGGGGCACGAGACCCAGTACTTC
CSDQGGHETQYF
>TRBD1|.|TRBV3-1|TRBJ2-7
TGTGCCAGCAGCCAAGAAGGGGGGACAGGGTCCTACGAGCAGTACTTC
CASSQEGGTGSYEQYF
>.|.|TRBV4-1|TRBJ1-1
TGCGCCAGCAGCCAAGATCGGTCCGAAGGGAAAGCTTTCTTT
CASSQDRSEGKAFF
>.|.|TRBV28|TRBJ2-7
TGTGCCAGCAGTTACGGAGGCGAGCAGTACTTC
CASSYGGEQYF
>.|.|TRBV20-1|TRBJ1-1
TGCAGTGCCCCTAGAGGATACACTGAAGCTTTCTTT
CSAPRGYTEAFF
>.|.|TRBV29-1|TRBJ1-1
TGCAGCGTTGACCCCCAGGGGAACACTGAAGCTTTCTTT
CSVDPQGNTEAFF
>.|.|TRBV6-6|TRBJ2-7
TGTGCCAGCACCCTCCCCGGCGGAGAAGACGAGCAGTACTTC
CASTLPGGEDEQYF
>.|.|TRBV6-2/TRBV6-3|TRBJ1-2
TGTGCCAGCAGTTTAGACAGCAACTATGGCTACACCTTC
CASSLDSNYGYTF
>.|.|TRBV11-2|TRBJ2-1
TGTGCCAGCGCCCAGTACTACAATGAGCAGTTCTTC
CASAQYYNEQFF
>.|.|TRBV5-1|TRBJ2-7
TGCGCCAGCAGCTTTGGGGGCCCACCCTACGAGCAGTACTTC
CASSFGGPPYEQYF
>TRBD2|.|TRBV20-1|TRBJ2-1
TGCAGTGCTAGACCCCCCCTGGCGGGAGACTACAATGAGCAGTTCTTC
CSARPPLAGDYNEQFF
>TRBD1|.|TRBV29-1|TRBJ1-1
TGCAGCGCACGGACAGGGGCTAACACTGAAGCTTTCTTT
CSARTGANTEAFF
>.|.|TRBV7-3|TRBJ1-1
TGTGCCAGCAGCTCCCGACAGAACACTGAAGCTTTCTTT
CASSSRQNTEAFF
>.|.|TRBV7-9|TRBJ2-5
TGTGCCAGCCGGGGGTTCGGGGAGACCCAGTACTTC
CASRGFGETQYF
>TRBD1|.|TRBV3-1|TRBJ2-5
TGTGCCAGCAGCCAAGATTGGGACAGGGTGACCGAGACCCAGTACTTC
CASSQDWDRVTETQYF
>.|.|TRBV5-4|TRBJ2-5
TGTGCCAGCAGCTTGGGTGGGTACCAAGAGACCCAGTACTTC
CASSLGGYQETQYF
>.|.|TRBV9|TRBJ1-4
TGTGCCAGCAGCGCAGCTCGGGGGATCGAAAAACTGTTTTTT
CASSAARGIEKLFF
>.|.|TRBV5-1|TRBJ2-7
TGCGCCAGCAGCTTGGGGCAGATGGGGGACGAGCAGTACTTC
CASSLGQMGDEQYF
>.|.|TRBV5-1|TRBJ1-5
TGCGCCAGCAGCTTGGTCGGGGGCGCGGGTCAGCCCCAGCATTTT
CASSLVGGAGQPQHF
>.|.|TRBV3-1|TRBJ2-7
TGTGCCAGCAGCCCTCTGTCAGGGAACGAGCAGTACTTC
CASSPLSGNEQYF
>.|.|TRBV7-2|TRBJ2-3
TGCGCTACTGCGGGGCGAGCCTCAGATACGCAGTATTTT
CATAGRASDTQYF
>.|.|TRBV29-1|TRBJ1-2
TGCAGCATTCAACACTCTGATAATGGCTACACCTTC
CSIQHSDNGYTF
>.|.|TRBV29-1|TRBJ2-1
TGCAGCGTTGAATGGGGACGGGGCTACAATGAGCAGTTCTTC
CSVEWGRGYNEQFF
>TRBD2|.|TRBV4-1|TRBJ2-1
TGCGCCAGCAGCCCCAGAACGAAGACTAGCGGCTCCTACAATGAGCAGTTCTTC
CASSPRTKTSGSYNEQFF
>TRBD1|once|TRBV4-1|TRBJ2-6
TGCGCCAGCAGCCACCCAAGGGACAGCGGCCTGGGATCTGGGGCCAACGTCCTGACTTTC
CASSHPRDSGLGSGANVLTF
>TRBD2|once|TRBV24-1|TRBJ2-2
TGTGCACCACGACTAGCGGGGGGCGAGGACACCGGGGAGCTGTTTTTT
CAPRLAGGEDTGELFF
>.|once|TRBV20-1|TRBJ2-2
TGCAGTGCTAGAGGGGCCTTCGACACCGGGGAGCTGTTTTTT
CSARGAFDTGELFF
>.|.|TRBV6-5|TRBJ2-4
TGTGCCAGCCGTTCGGGTGACCGCAACATTCAGTACTTC
CASRSGDRNIQYF